These 3 T cell receptor beta chains came from one sample sequenced in a study of monozygotic twins with inflammatory bowel disease. Each CDR3 protein gets one entry in TCRdb, which reprocessed the 5' RACE reads and gives no DNA. This sample's table has approximately 150,000 distinct CDR3 sequences. What was sequenced was blood. Receptor source: a human donor with ulcerative colitis or Crohn's disease, or a healthy co-twin of an affected twin (not recorded which).

V gene TRBV11-3 combines with J gene TRBJ2-5. Germline CDR1 and CDR2: SGHNT and YENEEA. This CDR3 has 13 residues. The CDR3 loop is CASSLASTGTQYF.

V and J are TRBV20-1 and TRBJ1-2; TCRdb returns TRBD1, unconfirmable since there is no DNA. The CDR3 extends over 16 amino acids. Germline CDR1 DFQATT, CDR2 SNEGSKA (reference sequence). The chain's CDR3 is CSARAWDRVPYGTDTF.

This rearrangement joins TRBV4-1 to TRBJ2-3; TCRdb proposes TRBD1, but this gene call is untestable without DNA. Germline loops: CDR1 MGHRA, CDR2 YSYEKL. CDR3 length: 12 residues. This CDR3 reads CASSQPGQPQYF.